These 12 T cell receptor beta chains were all obtained from the same sample, sequenced in a study of blood T cell repertoires in COVID-19. Assay used: immunoSEQ multiplex PCR; TCRdb lists only in-frame clones, some missing. The sample records about 180,000 clones, approximately 90% being singletons. The sequenced sample consisted of peripheral blood. The receptors here all came from a woman aged 70-85 years with COVID-19, enrolled during active disease.

The J gene is TRBJ2-7, the V gene TRBV19; 8 bases are shared with TRBD1. The junction had 10 bases not matched to a gene; V was cut back by 7 bases and J by 2 bases. Per germline, CDR1 LNHDA and CDR2 SQIVND (reference sequence). This CDR3 has 15 amino acids. DNA of the CDR3: TGTGCCAGTACCCCTGAAGCGACAGGGGCCTACGAGCAGTACTTC. Its protein product is CASTPEATGAYEQYF.

This clone was seen once. The chain employs TRBV10-3 and TRBJ2-4; D possibly corresponds to TRBD1 (5 bases). In germline, CDR1 is ENHRY, CDR2 SYGVKD. The V end was cut by 3 bases, the J end by 2 bases, with 14 bases between. There are 16 residues in the CDR3. CDR3 DNA sequence: TGTGCCATCAGTGATGGCAGGGATCATACCAAAAACATTCAGTACTTC. This sequence encodes CAISDGRDHTKNIQYF.

This chain joins TRBV7-2 and TRBJ1-1; D ambiguous. CDR3 size: 13 residues. V was trimmed by 5 bases and J by 1 base, leaving 8 bases between them. CDR1 and CDR2 (germline): SGHTA, FQGNSA. This CDR3 is CASSQDWNTEAFF. The CDR3 nucleotides are TGTGCCAGCAGCCAAGACTGGAACACTGAAGCTTTCTTT. Together with reference TRBV7-2 and TRBJ1-1, the CDR3 gives the full variable domain: GAGVSQSPSNKVTEKGKDVELRCDPISGHTALYWYRQSLGQGLEFLIYFQGNSAPDKSGLPSDRFSAERTGGSVSTLTIQRTQQEDSAVYLCASSQDWNTEAFFGQGTRLTVV.

The chain uses TRBV6-2 or TRBV6-3 and TRBJ1-5; TRBD1 might be the D (5 bases). Between the trimmed V and J ends, which lost 6 bases and 11 bases, there was a span of 20 bases. The CDR3 consists of 14 residues. Germline lookup yields CDR1 MNHEY and CDR2 SVGEGT. The CDR3 protein is CASSPNLDSQAQHF. CDR3 bases: TGTGCCAGCAGCCCCAACCTCGACAGTCAAGCCCAGCATTTT.

The chain has TRBV10-2 and TRBJ1-1; TRBD1 is a possible D gene (5 bases). Trimming took off 10 bases at V and 1 base at J, with 13 bases between the two ends. CDR3 length equals 13 residues. Germline V gene data show CDR1 as WSHSY and CDR2 as SAAADI. CDR3 sequence reads: CAKFSGQNTEAFF. In DNA, the CDR3 is TGCGCCAAATTTTCTGGACAGAACACTGAAGCTTTCTTT.

This clone has only a few counts. The chain employs TRBV6-2 or TRBV6-3 and TRBJ1-1; D not certain. Germline loops: CDR1 MNHEY, CDR2 SVGEGT. Trimming stripped 4 bases from V and 6 bases from J, with 9 bases between. The CDR3 loop spans 12 amino acids. The CDR3 spells CASSFPPAEAFF. The DNA for the CDR3 is TGTGCCAGCAGTTTCCCTCCGGCTGAAGCTTTCTTT.

This chain uses TRBV2 with TRBJ2-3; the match to TRBD2 covers 13 bases. V gave up 5 bases and J gave up 2 bases; unmatched junction bases: 4. The CDR3 extends over 16 amino acids. The germline CDR1 and CDR2 sequences are SNHLY and FYNNEI. The DNA of the CDR3 is TGTGCCAGCAGTCCGGGGACTAGCGGGATCACAGATACGCAGTATTTT. Its protein is CASSPGTSGITDTQYF.

The gene calls are TRBV28 and TRBJ1-2, with no clear D. V lost 6 bases and J lost 8, with 13 bases in between. This CDR3 has 12 residues. CDR1 is MDHEN, CDR2 SYDVKM, per germline. For the CDR3, the DNA is TGTGCCAGCAGCTCCGGCCCCGGGGGCTACACCTTC. Amino acid sequence: CASSSGPGGYTF.

The chain recombines TRBV3-1 (or the pseudogene TRBV3-2) with TRBJ2-7; 8 bases line up with TRBD2. Germline trimming cut 0 bases from V and 5 bases from J; bases unmatched to any gene: 12. This CDR3 contains 17 residues. The V gene's germline CDR1 is LGHDT and CDR2 YNNKEL (reference sequence). CDR3 nucleotide sequence: TGTGCCAGCAGCCAAGATCTGGGTTGGCGGGAGGTCCACGAGCAGTACTTC. Its translation is CASSQDLGWREVHEQYF.

The V call is TRBV6-1, the J call TRBJ1-5, with no clear D. Germline values: CDR1 MNHNS, CDR2 SASEGT. The CDR3 has 13 residues. Trimming took 5 bases from V and 5 from J, leaving 10 bases between them. CDR3 in DNA: TGTGCCAGCAGTCCAGCGCGCCATCAGCCCCAGCATTTT. Translation gives CASSPARHQPQHF.

The chain has TRBV28 and TRBJ1-2, with 7 nucleotides matching TRBD1. Trimming cost V 3 bases and J 4 bases; bases outside gene matches: 5. The CDR3 extends over 14 amino acids. In germline, CDR1 is MDHEN, CDR2 SYDVKM. The CDR3 region is CASSFRGRSYGYTF. Here the CDR3 DNA reads TGTGCCAGCAGTTTCAGGGGGAGAAGCTATGGCTACACCTTC.

As DNA, the CDR3 is TGTGCCAGCAGCTTTTCGGGGGAGACCCAGTACTTC. Protein sequence: CASSFSGETQYF. The chain carries TRBV6-6 and TRBJ2-5, with D perhaps matching TRBD2 (5 bases). Germline lookup yields CDR1 MNHNY and CDR2 SVGAGI (reference sequence). The CDR3 spans 12 residues. Trimming removed 6 bases at V and 5 bases at J, with 10 bases between.